The 15 T cell receptor beta chains reported below all come from one sample, sequenced in a study of blood T cell repertoires in COVID-19. Profiling relied on immunoSEQ multiplex PCR, and the TCRdb table lists in-frame clones only, not all of them. The table has 100,000 to 150,000 clones, around 80% seen once. The sequencing input was PBMCs or T cells enriched from blood (not recorded which). These TCRs come from a man in his forties or fifties with acute COVID-19.

The chain is built from TRBV6-1 and TRBJ2-5, with D maybe TRBD2 (5 bases). The length of the CDR3 is 15 residues. Per the germline V gene, CDR1 is MNHNS and CDR2 is SASEGT. Trimming shortened V by 2 bases and J by 2 bases, and 12 bases separated the two germline ends. CDR3 amino acids: CASSEQPGYQETQYF. The DNA of the CDR3 is TGTGCCAGCAGTGAACAGCCGGGATATCAAGAGACCCAGTACTTC.

CDR3 sequence reads: CASSYLRAQFF. The CDR3 bases are TGTGCCAGCAGTTACCTGCGTGCGCAGTTCTTC. J is TRBJ2-1 and V is TRBV6-2 or TRBV6-3; D ambiguous. V gave up 2 bases and J gave up 12 bases, with 8 bases separating them. This CDR3 has 11 amino acids. Germline CDR1 is MNHEY and CDR2 is SVGEGT.

The chain joins TRBV9 to TRBJ1-1; D is possibly TRBD1 (5 bases). Between the trimmed V and J ends, which lost 3 bases and 5 bases, there was a span of 20 bases. The CDR3 is made up of 16 amino acids. CDR1 is SGDLS and CDR2 is YYNGEE in the germline V gene. The DNA of the CDR3 is TGTGCCAGCAGCGGGAGGGGCGCGGTTCCAGGGACTGAAGCTTTCTTT. It encodes CASSGRGAVPGTEAFF.

This clone was observed a single time. The gene calls are TRBV27 and TRBJ2-7, with 8 bases identical to TRBD2. Trimming cost V 5 bases and J 9 bases; bases outside gene matches: 24. The germline V gene has CDR1 MNHEY and CDR2 SMNVEV (reference sequence). The CDR3 contains 18 residues. The CDR3 DNA reads TGTGCCAGCAGTCTTCTGGGAGTAGGGGCTAGCGGGCTCTCCGTGCAGTACTTC. As protein: CASSLLGVGASGLSVQYF.

The chain combines TRBV4-2 with TRBJ2-7, with 11 bases lining up with TRBD2. From germline, CDR1 is LGHNA and CDR2 YNFKEQ. This CDR3 is 16 amino acids long. The junction had 3 bases not matched to a gene; V was cut back by 0 bases and J by 2 bases. As DNA, the CDR3 is TGTGCCAGCAGCCAAGAGCTTAGCGGGAGGGCCTACGAGCAGTACTTC. Translation: CASSQELSGRAYEQYF.

This clone occurred once. The junction and the germline gene differ at one end; a read error may be behind it. The gene calls are TRBV19 and TRBJ2-2, with 7 positions matching TRBD2. In germline, CDR1 is LNHDA, CDR2 SQIVND (reference sequence). CDR3 length equals 15 residues. The CDR3 DNA follows: TGTGCCAGTAGTACGTCAGCGGGAAACAACGGGGAGCTGTTTTTT. Residues: CASSTSAGNNGELFF.

This chain connects TRBV7-6 to TRBJ1-1; the match to TRBD1 covers 10 bases. Losses at the gene ends were 4 bases for V and 10 bases for J; bases not matched to a gene: 15. The CDR3 sequence is 16 residues long. Germline V gene data show CDR1 as SGHVS and CDR2 as FNYEAQ. The CDR3 DNA is TGTGCCAGCAGCTACCGTCCCCCGGGACAGGGGAGTGCAGCTTTCTTT. Translated: CASSYRPPGQGSAAFF.

The rearrangement uses TRBV19 and TRBJ1-3; perhaps TRBD1 as D (5 bases). The CDR3 length is 14 residues. Germline CDR1 reads LNHDA; CDR2 reads SQIVND (reference sequence). V was cut by 3 bases and J by 2 bases, with 8 bases left in between. The CDR3, as DNA: TGTGCCAGTAGTATCGGGGGAGCTGGAAACACCATATATTTT. This translates into CASSIGGAGNTIYF. Looking up the rest from reference TRBV19 and TRBJ1-3 gives the full variable domain: DGGITQSPKYLFRKEGQNVTLSCEQNLNHDAMYWYRQDPGQGLRLIYYSQIVNDFQKGDIAEGYSVSREKKESFPLTVTSAQKNPTAFYLCASSIGGAGNTIYFGEGSWLTVV.

This clone came up once. This sequence joins TRBV11-3 and TRBJ2-7; D unclear. Trimming shortened V by 1 base and J by 3 bases, and 4 bases separated the two germline ends. The CDR3 spans 12 residues. Germline CDR1 is SGHNT and CDR2 is YENEEA. CDR3 in amino acids: CASSLGSYEQYF. CDR3 coding DNA: TGTGCCAGCAGCTTAGGCAGCTACGAGCAGTACTTC. Full variable domain (missing parts from reference TRBV11-3 and TRBJ2-7): EAGVVQSPRYKIIEKKQPVAFWCNPISGHNTLYWYLQNLGQGPELLIRYENEEAVDDSQLPKDRFSAERLKGVDSTLKIQPAELGDSAVYLCASSLGSYEQYFGPGTRLTVT.

This clone appeared a single time. The chain's CDR3 is CASSYSAAEAFF. CDR3 nucleotide sequence: TGTGCCAGCAGTTACTCTGCAGCGGAAGCTTTCTTT. The chain recombines TRBV12-3 or TRBV12-4 with TRBJ1-1; no definite D call. The CDR3 contains 12 residues. V was cut by 4 bases and J by 8 bases, with 11 bases left in between.

The CDR3 spells CASSLNAGWNQPQHF. Written as DNA, the CDR3 is TGTGCCAGCAGCTTGAACGCAGGGTGGAATCAGCCCCAGCATTTT. The rearrangement joins TRBV5-5 to TRBJ1-5; weak D call: TRBD1 (5 bases). With 1 base removed from V and 4 bases from J, the gap between germline ends came to 12 bases. The CDR3 contains 15 residues. Germline V lookup: CDR1 SGHKS, CDR2 YYEKEE (reference sequence).

The chain combines TRBV6-4 with TRBJ1-5; possibly TRBD1 for D (5 bases). The CDR3 spans 13 residues. Trimming cost V 11 bases and J 3 bases, with 14 bases left between them. Germline V gives CDR1 MRHNA, CDR2 SNTAGT. CDR3 bases: TGTGCCGGGCGGGGCAGGGCCAATCAGCCCCAGCATTTT. Its translation is CAGRGRANQPQHF.

This rearrangement joins TRBV29-1 to TRBJ2-1; D remains ambiguous. The V gene lost 7 bases and the J gene lost 8 bases, with 12 bases spanning the gap. The CDR3 is made up of 11 amino acids. Germline CDR1 SQVTM, CDR2 ANQGSEA. CDR3 sequence (DNA): TGCAGCGCGAAGGCCGGAGATGAGCAGTTCTTC. Its translation: CSAKAGDEQFF.

The chain has TRBV11-2 and TRBJ2-7, with D hard to call. The CDR3 spans 13 residues. The germline CDR1 and CDR2 sequences are SGHAT and FQNNGV. With 2 bases removed from V and 0 bases from J, the gap between germline ends came to 5 bases. CDR3 sequence reads: CASSLLSSYEQYF. In DNA form, the CDR3 reads TGTGCCAGCAGCTTATTGAGCTCCTACGAGCAGTACTTC.

The V call is TRBV7-9, the J call TRBJ2-3; 12 nucleotides agree with TRBD2. Germline CDR1 reads SEHNR; CDR2 reads FQNEAQ (reference sequence). This CDR3 has 16 amino acids. The J segment lost 1 base and the V segment lost 5 bases, leaving 4 bases of the junction unmatched. CDR3 amino acids: CASSLRLAGGTDTQYF. CDR3 sequence (DNA): TGTGCCAGCAGCCTCCGACTAGCGGGAGGCACAGATACGCAGTATTTT.